This T cell receptor beta chain was documented in a study of monozygotic twins with inflammatory bowel disease. Study-wide results and limits: Varying immunosuppressive regimens may have increased patient repertoire variability.

Germline V gene lookup returns CDR1 SGHAT and CDR2 FQNNGV. The CDR3 extends over 13 amino acids. Following a re-call of the 5' RACE reads, TCRdb has one entry per CDR3 protein and lacks DNA. This listing includes around 380,000 distinct CDR3 sequences. A remark on this clonotype: Its antigen is not known.

The clonotype originates from a human donor with ulcerative colitis or Crohn's disease, or a healthy co-twin of an affected twin (not recorded which). Sequenced input: blood. The chain has TRBV11-2 and TRBJ2-1. The CDR3 region is CASSQRSFGEQFF.